Reported below is one T cell receptor (beta chain). This entry is derived from a study of cytomegalovirus exposure and HLA in healthy donors. CDR1 and CDR2 (germline): MGHRA, YSYEKL. The CDR3 length is 21 residues. J lost 0 bases, V lost 1 base, and 15 bases had no gene match. A multiplex PCR was run with 60 Vbeta primers and 13 Jbeta primers. The repertoire was sequenced with immunoSEQ multiplex PCR; TCRdb's copy has only in-frame clones and lacks some. Of 120,000 or so clones listed, 80% are singletons. This TCR was recovered from a man aged 25 to 40 in good health and CMV-seropositive. The gene calls are TRBV4-1 and TRBJ2-3; 11 positions agree with TRBD2. Sequenced sample: PBMCs. CDR3: CASSQVGLAGGDSPSTDTQYF. CDR3 DNA: TGCGCCAGCAGCCAAGTCGGGCTAGCGGGGGGCGACTCCCCTAGCACAGATACGCAGTATTTT.